The table lists the clone carrying this T cell receptor beta chain with many counts. These data originate in a study of spatial heterogeneity in lung cancer. This CDR3 contains 15 residues. The V and J ends lost 3 bases and 6 bases, in that order; junction bases with no gene match: 7. Germline values: CDR1 SGHTA, CDR2 FQGNSA. TCRdb ran MiXCR on the 5' RACE reads and lists one entry per CDR3 protein. The table shows about 39,000 distinct CDR3 sequences, with just over 3% occurring only once. The time point is: sample taken at primary tumor resection. Samples were obtained from 70 or so donors, all untreated early-stage non-small cell lung cancer patients. Without sorting, whole RNA was sequenced from tumor, nontumor lung or frozen PBMC.

Sequences were derived from normal lung tissue next to the tumor, sampled at surgery. This sequence joins TRBV7-2 and TRBJ2-3, with 9 bases identical to TRBD2. The TCR originated in a male donor with early-stage non-small cell lung cancer. CDR3 sequence (DNA): TGTGCCAGCAGCTTGAGACTAGCGGATGGTGATACGCAGTATTTT. This gives the protein CASSLRLADGDTQYF. Variable domain in full (rest from reference TRBV7-2 and TRBJ2-3): GAGVSQSPSNKVTEKGKDVELRCDPISGHTALYWYRQSLGQGLEFLIYFQGNSAPDKSGLPSDRFSAERTGGSVSTLTIQRTQQEDSAVYLCASSLRLADGDTQYFGPGTRLTVL.